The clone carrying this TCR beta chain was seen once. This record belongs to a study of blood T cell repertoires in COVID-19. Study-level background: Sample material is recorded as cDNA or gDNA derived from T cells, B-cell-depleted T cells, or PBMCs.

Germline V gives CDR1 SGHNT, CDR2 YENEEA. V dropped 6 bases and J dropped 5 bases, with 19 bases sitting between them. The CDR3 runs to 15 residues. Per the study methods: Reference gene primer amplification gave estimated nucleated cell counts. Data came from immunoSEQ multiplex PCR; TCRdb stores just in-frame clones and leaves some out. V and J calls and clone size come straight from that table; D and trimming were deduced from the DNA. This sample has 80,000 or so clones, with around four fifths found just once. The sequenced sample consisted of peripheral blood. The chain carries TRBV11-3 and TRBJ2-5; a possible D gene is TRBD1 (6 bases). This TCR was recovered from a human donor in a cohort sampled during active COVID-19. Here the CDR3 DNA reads TGTGCCAGCAGTCTCGGGACACGGGATGGGGAGACCCAGTACTTC. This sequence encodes CASSLGTRDGETQYF.